Below are 10 T cell receptor beta chains sequenced from a single sample in a study of post-analysis software for immune sequencing data. Unique-molecular-identifier-tagged TCR beta cDNA libraries were used. TCRdb used MiXCR to reprocess the PCR reads, holding one entry per CDR3 protein. Of 650,000 to 900,000 distinct CDR3 sequences detected, 40% to 55% appear once; the ten largest clones hold roughly 4.9%. No antigen has been assigned to these receptors. The study, taken as a whole, reports: Controls had lower frequencies than patients of 4 or 5 TRBV segments, which included TRBV5-6, TRBV5-1 and TRBV20-1.

The source material was blood. These receptors all come from a girl between 5 and 17 years old with multiple sclerosis.

The sample holds one count of this clonotype. A much bigger clone sits one base away, suggesting this may be a read error. This chain connects TRBV7-2 to TRBJ2-3; D possibly corresponds to TRBD2 (6 bases). The germline V gene encodes CDR1 SGHTA and CDR2 FQGNSA. The ends were cut back, 1 base at V and 4 bases at J, with 21 bases in the middle. CDR3 length equals 18 residues. CDR3 protein: CASSLGLGGGSSADTQYF. CDR3 in DNA: TGTGCCAGCAGCTTAGGCCTTGGCGGAGGATCTAGCGCAGATACGCAGTATTTT.

The chain is built from TRBV7-4 and TRBJ2-7; D is possibly TRBD2 (6 bases). This CDR3 is built from 15 residues. V lost 5 bases to trimming and J lost 2 bases, with 16 bases between them. Germline values: CDR1 SGHVT, CDR2 SQSDAQ. This CDR3 is CASSPPAGPTYEQYF. Here the CDR3 DNA reads TGTGCCAGCAGCCCCCCCGCGGGGCCAACCTACGAGCAGTACTTC.

This clonotype was detected only a few times. The chain links TRBV4-3 to TRBJ2-3, with no clear D. V was cut by 2 bases and J by 2 bases, with 5 bases left in between. CDR1 LGHNA and CDR2 YSLEER come from the germline V gene. The CDR3 length is 13 residues. The CDR3, as DNA: TGCGCCAGCAGCCAACAATACACAGATACGCAGTATTTT. Protein: CASSQQYTDTQYF.

This clonotype was counted ten times or more. A much larger clonotype is one base distant, so this may be a read error. The chain is built from TRBV12-3 or TRBV12-4 and TRBJ2-1, with D perhaps matching TRBD1 (6 bases). V was trimmed by 5 bases and J by 7 bases, leaving 15 bases between them. The CDR3 totals 14 residues. This CDR3 reads CASSPGVTGNEQFF. The CDR3 bases are TGTGCCAGCAGTCCAGGGGTAACGGGGAATGAGCAGTTCTTC.

The chain has TRBV20-1 and TRBJ2-1, with D perhaps matching TRBD2 (5 bases). The CDR3 has 15 amino acids. Trimming shortened V by 5 bases and J by 0 bases, and 14 bases separated the two germline ends. Germline CDR1 is DFQATT and CDR2 is SNEGSKA (reference sequence). The CDR3 DNA is TGCAGTGCTCCTACCGGGATACGCTCCTACAATGAGCAGTTCTTC. Translation gives CSAPTGIRSYNEQFF.

This clonotype was picked up a small number of times. The rearrangement uses TRBV6-1 and TRBJ2-5, with D unresolved. TRBJ2-7 matches the DNA end more closely, so the J call is doubtful. In germline, CDR1 is MNHNS, CDR2 SASEGT. CDR3 length equals 12 residues. The CDR3 DNA sequence: TGTGCCAGCAGTGAAGGGACGTTCGAGCAGTACTTC. Residues: CASSEGTFEQYF.

V gene TRBV29-1 combines with J gene TRBJ2-1; D possibly corresponds to TRBD1 (5 bases). The CDR3 loop spans 11 amino acids. In germline, CDR1 is SQVTM, CDR2 ANQGSEA. The V end was cut by 6 bases, the J end by 7 bases, with 10 bases between. The CDR3 protein is CSVQGLNEQFF. CDR3 nucleotides: TGCAGCGTGCAGGGTTTGAATGAGCAGTTCTTC.

In regard to this clonotype: It is unclear where the CDR3 begins or ends on the DNA, so no DNA is shown, and the CDR3 is as TCRdb lists it. The V and J genes are TRBV6-5 and TRBJ1-1; the tabulated D call, TRBD1, remains unverified against the DNA. Germline CDR1 and CDR2: MNHEY and SVGAGI. The CDR3 adds up to 13 amino acids, both ends counted. The CDR3 sequence is CASSSSEAGLSFF.

The CDR3 is CATSSSIAEGTDTQYF. DNA of the CDR3: TGTGCCACCAGCAGCTCGATAGCGGAGGGCACAGATACGCAGTATTTT. This sequence joins TRBV15 and TRBJ2-3; possible D gene TRBD2, 6 bases. V lost 3 bases, J lost 1 base, and 14 bases lay in between. The germline gives CDR1 LNHNV, CDR2 YYDKDF (reference sequence). This CDR3 contains 16 residues.

A few counts support this clonotype. This chain connects TRBV27 to TRBJ2-7; D gene ambiguous. This CDR3 contains 13 residues. Between the trimmed V and J ends, which lost 5 bases and 2 bases, there was a span of 10 bases. Looked up from germline, CDR1 is MNHEY and CDR2 is SMNVEV (reference sequence). This CDR3 is CASSHGGPYEQYF. As DNA, the CDR3 is TGTGCCAGCAGTCACGGCGGCCCCTACGAGCAGTACTTC.